The clone carrying this T cell receptor beta chain was counted only a few times. The antigen is unknown. This sample is drawn from a study of cytotoxic CD8 clonotypes in ibrutinib-treated CLL. Study summary: Response was recorded as partial in some 24 patients and complete in 2; at median 68 months, approximately 14 remained remitted and about 12 had progressed. Mean productive templates were under 260,000; mean productive rearrangements were 94,082.

Generated by immunoSEQ multiplex PCR, the TCRdb table keeps only in-frame clones and is missing some. The repertoire holds tens of thousands of clones, with 60% to 80% as singletons. General study points: Clonality measured at baseline exceeded age-matched healthy donors, tracking circulating CD8+ T-cell counts. There were few public clonotypes, and on treatment they contracted or stayed stable.

Material: PBMCs, obtained after 12 months of ibrutinib treatment. This sequence was found in a human donor with chronic lymphocytic leukemia.

The CDR3 here is CASRLQGSWADGYTF. The CDR3 coding sequence is TGTGCCAGCAGGCTGCAGGGGTCCTGGGCGGATGGCTACACCTTC. The genes are TRBV6-1 and TRBJ1-2, with D tentatively TRBD1 (6 bases). CDR3 size: 15 residues. Germline CDR1 MNHNS, CDR2 SASEGT. V was cut by 6 bases and J by 6 bases, with 20 bases left in between.